Listed here are 24 T cell receptor beta chains from one sample, sequenced in a study of identifying expanded T cells in peripheral blood. Data came from immunoSEQ multiplex PCR; TCRdb stores just in-frame clones and leaves some out. The sample carries roughly 90,000 clones, 85% recorded once. Sequenced input: blood. These receptors all come from a person between 18 and 69 years old in good health.

V is TRBV2 and J is TRBJ1-5; TRBD1 agrees at 8 bases. This CDR3 comprises 17 residues. Trimming took 4 bases from V and 3 from J; bases not matched to a gene: 11. Per the germline V gene, CDR1 is SNHLY and CDR2 is FYNNEI. CDR3 region: CASSVRTGWCFNQPQHF. The DNA for the CDR3 is TGTGCCAGCAGTGTTCGGACAGGGTGGTGCTTCAATCAGCCCCAGCATTTT.

This chain connects TRBV5-1 to TRBJ1-2; 12 bases align to TRBD1. Germline lookup yields CDR1 SGHRS and CDR2 YFSETQ. The CDR3 loop spans 16 amino acids. The V gene end was trimmed by 4 bases and the J gene end by 8 bases; junction bases not matched to a gene: 12. The CDR3 bases are TGCGCCAGCAGCGGAGGGACAGGGGGCGGATTGGGAGGCTACACCTTC. Residues: CASSGGTGGGLGGYTF.

The chain has TRBV6-6 and TRBJ1-6; maybe TRBD1 (5 bases). Trimming took off 0 bases at V and 14 bases at J, with 8 bases between the two ends. Per the germline V gene, CDR1 is MNHNY and CDR2 is SVGAGI (reference sequence). CDR3 length: 12 amino acids. CDR3 coding DNA: TGTGCCAGCAGTTACTCCGGGGGGGCCCTCCACTTT. Encoded protein: CASSYSGGALHF.

V usage is TRBV30 and J usage is TRBJ1-6; no clear D gene. The germline V gene encodes CDR1 GTSNPN and CDR2 SVGIG (reference sequence). Between the trimmed V and J ends, which lost 1 base and 2 bases, there was a span of 9 bases. CDR3 size: 15 residues. CDR3 residues: CAWSGVGPYNSPLHF. The CDR3 DNA reads as TGTGCCTGGAGTGGTGTGGGCCCCTATAATTCACCCCTCCACTTT.

This chain connects TRBV10-3 to TRBJ1-5; D uncertain. The CDR3 extends over 12 amino acids. Germline-derived CDR1 and CDR2 are ENHRY and SYGVKD. The V gene lost 0 bases and the J gene lost 13 bases, with 10 bases spanning the gap. CDR3 coding DNA: TGTGCCATCAGTGAGTCCGCGGGCCAGCAGCATTTT. Amino acid sequence: CAISESAGQQHF.

The chain is built from TRBV11-2 and TRBJ2-3; 9 nucleotides match TRBD1. The length of the CDR3 is 15 residues. The J segment lost 4 bases and the V segment lost 5 bases, leaving 7 bases of the junction unmatched. From germline, CDR1 is SGHAT and CDR2 FQNNGV. The CDR3 loop is CASSATGTGPDTQYF. DNA of the CDR3: TGTGCCAGCAGCGCTACCGGGACAGGGCCAGATACGCAGTATTTT.

The chain is built from TRBV5-4 and TRBJ2-5; D perhaps matches TRBD2 (6 bases). The CDR3 sequence is 13 residues long. Germline V gives CDR1 SGHNT, CDR2 YYREEE (reference sequence). The germline V and J ends were trimmed by 0 bases and 7 bases, with 10 bases remaining between them. DNA for the CDR3: TGTGCCAGCAGCTTGGGGGGGGAGGTGACCCAGTACTTC. Translating gives CASSLGGEVTQYF. Looking up the rest from reference TRBV5-4 and TRBJ2-5 gives the full variable domain: ETGVTQSPTHLIKTRGQQVTLRCSSQSGHNTVSWYQQALGQGPQFIFQYYREEENGRGNFPPRFSGLQFPNYSSELNVNALELDDSALYLCASSLGGEVTQYFGPGTRLLVL.

V and J are TRBV6-1 and TRBJ1-1; the match to TRBD1 covers 7 bases. V was clipped by 5 bases and J by 4 bases; unmatched bases: 4. CDR3 length: 13 amino acids. Looked up from germline, CDR1 is MNHNS and CDR2 is SASEGT. The CDR3 DNA is TGTGCCAGCAGTAACAGGGGCGGCACTGAAGCTTTCTTT. Protein: CASSNRGGTEAFF.

The chain recombines TRBV5-4 with TRBJ2-3; 7 positions match TRBD1. The germline V gene encodes CDR1 SGHNT and CDR2 YYREEE (reference sequence). Trimming took 4 bases from V and 4 from J; bases not matched to a gene: 15. The CDR3 length is 17 residues. The CDR3 region is CASSLEQGLDLSDTQYF. The CDR3 coding sequence is TGTGCCAGCAGCCTGGAACAGGGGTTGGATTTGTCAGATACGCAGTATTTT.

V usage is TRBV6-1 and J usage is TRBJ1-2, with D possibly matching TRBD1 (6 bases). Germline assignment: CDR1 MNHNS and CDR2 SASEGT. V gave up 4 bases and J gave up 7 bases, with 22 bases separating them. The CDR3 is 16 amino acids. The CDR3 is CASSALGGRRMRGYTF. Here the CDR3 DNA reads TGTGCCAGCAGTGCTCTCGGGGGGCGTAGGATGCGTGGCTACACCTTC.

This sequence joins TRBV5-1 and TRBJ2-1; D is possibly TRBD2 (6 bases). The germline V and J ends were trimmed by 4 bases and 5 bases, with 16 bases remaining between them. The CDR3 spans 15 residues. Germline CDR1 and CDR2: SGHRS and YFSETQ. The CDR3 reads CASSVGPTSHNEQFF. The CDR3 DNA sequence: TGCGCCAGCAGCGTCGGGCCCACTAGCCACAATGAGCAGTTCTTC. The full variable domain, in which reference TRBV5-1 and TRBJ2-1 provide the parts outside the CDR3, is KAGVTQTPRYLIKTRGQQVTLSCSPISGHRSVSWYQQTPGQGLQFLFEYFSETQRNKGNFPGRFSGRQFSNSRSEMNVSTLELGDSALYLCASSVGPTSHNEQFFGPGTRLTVL.

The rearrangement links TRBV7-9 to TRBJ1-1; D unclear. Germline lookup yields CDR1 SEHNR and CDR2 FQNEAQ (reference sequence). The CDR3 extends over 12 amino acids. V was clipped by 1 base and J by 6 bases, with 6 bases between them. DNA of the CDR3: TGTGCCAGCAGCTTAGACCCCTCTGAAGCTTTCTTT. Translated: CASSLDPSEAFF.

The chain is built from TRBV5-6 and TRBJ1-2; D uncertain. This CDR3 has 13 amino acids. Germline lookup yields CDR1 SGHDT and CDR2 YYEEEE. The ends were cut back, 4 bases at V and 5 bases at J, with 12 bases in the middle. The CDR3: CASSEGGWYGYTF. Written as DNA, the CDR3 is TGTGCCAGCAGCGAAGGCGGCTGGTATGGCTACACCTTC.

The CDR3 sequence is CATRRTARGYGYTF. CDR3 in DNA: TGTGCCACCCGCCGGACAGCCAGGGGCTATGGCTACACCTTC. The chain has TRBV6-5 and TRBJ1-2; D possibly corresponds to TRBD1 (6 bases). The germline gives CDR1 MNHEY, CDR2 SVGAGI. The CDR3 spans 14 residues. The V and J ends lost 10 bases and 4 bases respectively, with 19 bases between them.

The gene calls are TRBV6-6 and TRBJ1-2, with D maybe TRBD1 (5 bases). The CDR3 totals 12 residues. CDR1 and CDR2 from the germline V gene are MNHNY and SVGAGI (reference sequence). Trimming took off 2 bases at V and 4 bases at J, with 5 bases between the two ends. For the CDR3, the DNA is TGTGCCAGCAGTTACGGGGCCTATGGCTACACCTTC. Translating it yields CASSYGAYGYTF.

The gene calls are TRBV6-1 and TRBJ2-1; D gene unclear. This CDR3 contains 15 residues. Between the trimmed V and J ends, which lost 5 bases and 2 bases, there was a span of 13 bases. CDR1 MNHNS and CDR2 SASEGT come from the germline V gene. The DNA of the CDR3 is TGTGCCAGCAGTATACACGACAATACCTACAATGAGCAGTTCTTC. Protein product: CASSIHDNTYNEQFF.

The V gene is TRBV5-4, the J gene TRBJ1-1, with a tentative D call TRBD1 (5 bases). The V end was cut by 5 bases, the J end by 10 bases, with 21 bases between. The CDR3 loop spans 14 amino acids. Germline V gene data show CDR1 as SGHNT and CDR2 as YYREEE (reference sequence). The CDR3 DNA sequence: TGTGCCAGCAGATCCTCCGGGGGGGGACTTCGAGCTTTCTTT. This codes for CASRSSGGGLRAFF.

This clone was seen only a few times. The chain links TRBV6-9 to TRBJ2-1; 9 bases line up with TRBD2. The V gene's germline CDR1 is MNHGY and CDR2 SVAAGI. The CDR3 covers 15 residues. Trimming removed 3 bases from V and 10 bases from J; junction bases left unmatched: 10. The CDR3 DNA reads TGTGCCAGCAGTTACTCCTCGGGACTAGCAAACGAGCAGTTCTTC. It encodes CASSYSSGLANEQFF.

J is TRBJ1-5 and V is TRBV11-3; TRBD1 matches at 10 bases. The CDR3 spans 16 residues. The V gene end was trimmed by 4 bases and the J gene end by 5 bases; junction bases not matched to a gene: 8. The germline CDR1 and CDR2 sequences are SGHNT and YENEEA. CDR3 sequence reads: CASSSPLGQGDQPQHF. The CDR3 DNA follows: TGTGCCAGCAGCTCGCCCCTAGGACAGGGGGATCAGCCCCAGCATTTT.

The gene calls are TRBV30 and TRBJ2-4; TRBD1 aligns across 9 bases. Germline V lookup: CDR1 GTSNPN, CDR2 SVGIG (reference sequence). The J segment lost 1 base and the V segment lost 3 bases, leaving 4 bases of the junction unmatched. The CDR3 has 15 amino acids. DNA for the CDR3: TGTGCCTGGAGGCAGACAGGGGGGGCCAAAAACATTCAGTACTTC. It codes for CAWRQTGGAKNIQYF.

DNA of the CDR3: TGTGCCACCAGAATACAGGATAGGTGGACTGAAGCTTTCTTT. It translates to CATRIQDRWTEAFF. V gene TRBV6-5 combines with J gene TRBJ1-1; D is possibly TRBD1 (5 bases). The CDR3 has 14 amino acids. V was cut by 10 bases and J by 5 bases, with 20 bases left in between. CDR1 and CDR2 from the germline V gene are MNHEY and SVGAGI.

The CDR3 loop reads CASSAPGSAYGYTF. CDR3 coding DNA: TGTGCCAGCAGCGCACCGGGATCCGCCTATGGCTACACCTTC. This chain connects TRBV7-2 to TRBJ1-2; D remains ambiguous. In germline, CDR1 is SGHTA, CDR2 FQGNSA. Trimming removed 5 bases from V and 4 bases from J, with 14 bases in between. The CDR3 totals 14 residues. Complete variable domain (other parts from reference TRBV7-2 and TRBJ1-2): GAGVSQSPSNKVTEKGKDVELRCDPISGHTALYWYRQSLGQGLEFLIYFQGNSAPDKSGLPSDRFSAERTGGSVSTLTIQRTQQEDSAVYLCASSAPGSAYGYTFGSGTRLTVV.

This clone was recorded only once. The rearrangement joins TRBV7-2 to TRBJ1-5, with D unclear. Trimming took 1 base from V and 6 from J, leaving 13 bases between them. Germline V gene lookup returns CDR1 SGHTA and CDR2 FQGNSA. The CDR3 extends over 15 amino acids. The CDR3 region is CASSLEFTGGQPQHF. The CDR3 coding sequence is TGTGCCAGCAGCTTAGAGTTCACCGGCGGTCAGCCCCAGCATTTT.

This chain uses TRBV7-7 with TRBJ2-2; D gene uncertain. From germline, CDR1 is SSHAT and CDR2 FNYEAQ (reference sequence). V gave up 1 base and J gave up 1 base, with 1 base separating them. This CDR3 is 13 amino acids long. The CDR3 nucleotides read TGTGCCAGCAGCTTAGGGAACACCGGGGAGCTGTTTTTT. It codes for CASSLGNTGELFF.